This entry concerns a single TCR beta chain. Its matching antigen is unknown. Primers: 60 Vbeta forward and 13 Jbeta reverse. Some clones are missing from TCRdb's copy, which holds only in-frame ones; the method was immunoSEQ multiplex PCR. The sample includes about 190,000 clones, around 83% of them seen just once. CDR3 length: 15 amino acids. Per germline, CDR1 LNHDA and CDR2 SQIVND (reference sequence). V shed 5 bases and J shed 0 bases, with 11 bases lying between them. The sample belongs to a study of cytomegalovirus exposure and HLA in healthy donors. Study-level background: Inside one of the first data releases sat around 77 million unique TCRs taken from HLA-typed donors.

At sampling all donors were nominally healthy, likely with unrecorded immune exposures. Whole-study results and caveats: Confirmation was obtained in vitro that a few CMV-associated chains are specific for CMV antigens. An analysis done earlier found most TCR beta V segments productive about 87% or about 30% of the time.

The J gene is TRBJ1-5, the V gene TRBV19, with D perhaps TRBD1 (5 bases). This TCR came from a woman aged 45-65 years in good health and CMV-seropositive. The specimen sequenced was PBMCs. The CDR3 sequence: CASSFQTDSNQPQHF. The CDR3 coding sequence is TGTGCCAGTAGTTTCCAGACAGATAGCAATCAGCCCCAGCATTTT. Full variable domain (outside the CDR3, taken from reference TRBV19 and TRBJ1-5): DGGITQSPKYLFRKEGQNVTLSCEQNLNHDAMYWYRQDPGQGLRLIYYSQIVNDFQKGDIAEGYSVSREKKESFPLTVTSAQKNPTAFYLCASSFQTDSNQPQHFGDGTRLSIL.